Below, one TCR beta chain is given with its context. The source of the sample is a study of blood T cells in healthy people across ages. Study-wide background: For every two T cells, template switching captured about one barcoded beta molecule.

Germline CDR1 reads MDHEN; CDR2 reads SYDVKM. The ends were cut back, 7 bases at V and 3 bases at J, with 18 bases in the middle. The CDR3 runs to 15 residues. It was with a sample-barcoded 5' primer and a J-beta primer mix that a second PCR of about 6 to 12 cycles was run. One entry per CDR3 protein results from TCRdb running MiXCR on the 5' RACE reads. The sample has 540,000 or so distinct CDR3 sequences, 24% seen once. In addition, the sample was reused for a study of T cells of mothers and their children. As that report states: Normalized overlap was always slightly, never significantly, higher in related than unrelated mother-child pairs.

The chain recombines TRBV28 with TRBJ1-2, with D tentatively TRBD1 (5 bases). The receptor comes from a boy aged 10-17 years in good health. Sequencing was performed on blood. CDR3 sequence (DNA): TGTGCCAGCACCCAGCCAGACAGAAGACACTATGGCTACACCTTC. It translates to CASTQPDRRHYGYTF.